These 16 T cell receptor beta chains were sequenced from one sample in a study of monozygotic twins with inflammatory bowel disease. TCRdb re-called the 5' RACE reads and catalogs CDR3 proteins one per entry, DNA excluded. This listing includes 400,000 to 500,000 distinct CDR3 sequences. The sample comprised blood. The receptors shown here come from a human donor with ulcerative colitis or Crohn's disease, or a healthy co-twin of an affected twin (not recorded which).

This chain joins TRBV18 and TRBJ2-3. Germline V CDR1 and CDR2: KGHSH, LQKENI. CDR3 length equals 14 residues. CDR3 sequence: CASSRRDQTDTQYF.

This sequence joins TRBV15 and TRBJ2-1. The CDR3 sequence is 11 residues long. Germline V gene lookup returns CDR1 LNHNV and CDR2 YYDKDF (reference sequence). The CDR3 spells CATSRVREQFF.

The chain has TRBV5-1 and TRBJ1-1; lacking DNA, the TRBD1 call made by TCRdb goes unchecked. This CDR3 contains 13 residues. In germline, CDR1 is SGHRS, CDR2 YFSETQ. The CDR3 protein is CASSLEERGEAFF.

This chain connects TRBV20-1 to TRBJ2-3; absent DNA, TCRdb's TRBD1 call cannot be checked. This CDR3 has 14 residues. Germline lookup yields CDR1 DFQATT and CDR2 SNEGSKA (reference sequence). The CDR3 is CSARNRDGTDTQYF.

This chain connects TRBV23-1 to TRBJ1-6; TCRdb returns TRBD1, unconfirmable since there is no DNA. TRBV23-1 is an ORF, and what it does is uncertain. There are 14 residues in the CDR3. This chain's CDR3 is CASTDDRGNSPLHF.

The chain couples TRBV12-3 or TRBV12-4 to TRBJ2-1. The CDR3 runs to 11 residues. The CDR3 sequence: CASAKKHEQFF.

The gene calls are TRBV6-1 and TRBJ2-3; as DNA is missing, the TRBD2 call by TCRdb cannot be tested. CDR3 length: 17 residues. Germline CDR1 reads MNHNS; CDR2 reads SASEGT. The CDR3 protein is CASSEANPGLAAHTQYF.

This chain connects TRBV29-1 to TRBJ2-5; TCRdb returns TRBD1, unconfirmable since there is no DNA. Germline loops: CDR1 SQVTM, CDR2 ANQGSEA. This CDR3 is 13 amino acids long. The CDR3 here is CSASPGQQETQYF. The full variable domain, its missing parts supplied by reference TRBV29-1 and TRBJ2-5, is SAVISQKPSRDICQRGTSLTIQCQVDSQVTMMFWYRQQPGQSLTLIATANQGSEATYESGFVIDKFPISRPNLTFSTLTVSNMSPEDSSIYLCSASPGQQETQYFGPGTRLLVL.

The V and J genes are TRBV19 and TRBJ2-7. Germline V gene data show CDR1 as LNHDA and CDR2 as SQIVND (reference sequence). This CDR3 is built from 11 residues. The CDR3 is CASSGAYEQYF.

The chain uses TRBV4-1 and TRBJ2-7; TCRdb's D call of TRBD2 is untestable without DNA. This CDR3 contains 12 residues. The germline V gene has CDR1 MGHRA and CDR2 YSYEKL. The CDR3: CASSPIAGEQYF.

The chain uses TRBV7-6 and TRBJ2-7; without DNA, the TCRdb call of TRBD1 cannot be checked. CDR1 is SGHVS, CDR2 FNYEAQ, per germline. This CDR3 is built from 14 residues. CDR3 loop: CASSSDRYSYEQYF. Looking up the rest from reference TRBV7-6 and TRBJ2-7 gives the full variable domain: GAGVSQSPRYKVTKRGQDVALRCDPISGHVSLYWYRQALGQGPEFLTYFNYEAQQDKSGLPNDRFSAERPEGSISTLTIQRTEQRDSAMYRCASSSDRYSYEQYFGPGTRLTVT.

V and J are TRBV11-2 and TRBJ2-1; TCRdb's D call of TRBD2 is untestable without DNA. CDR3 length equals 18 residues. Per the germline V gene, CDR1 is SGHAT and CDR2 is FQNNGV. The CDR3 loop is CASSLGPRGLAGYNEQFF.

This chain links TRBV11-2 with TRBJ2-1; TCRdb designates TRBD2, a call that cannot be tested without DNA. The CDR3 has 18 amino acids. The V gene's germline CDR1 is SGHAT and CDR2 FQNNGV. CDR3 in amino acids: CASSLVSGGLAGGNEQFF.

The chain has TRBV10-3 and TRBJ2-6. The CDR3 loop spans 17 amino acids. Germline lookup yields CDR1 ENHRY and CDR2 SYGVKD. CDR3 region: CAIKVEATSSGANVLTF.

The chain carries TRBV20-1 and TRBJ2-7; the TRBD1 assignment by TCRdb is unverifiable without DNA. The CDR3 covers 15 residues. Germline-derived CDR1 and CDR2 are DFQATT and SNEGSKA (reference sequence). The CDR3 region is CSAPDRAGASYEQYF.

This sequence joins TRBV5-1 and TRBJ2-2; TCRdb proposes TRBD2, but this gene call is untestable without DNA. Germline CDR1 reads SGHRS; CDR2 reads YFSETQ. The CDR3 is 15 residues long. The CDR3 is CASGLAGLNTGELFF.